This TCR beta chain stems from a study of cytomegalovirus exposure and HLA in healthy donors. General study points: Some TCR beta chains (about 170 of them) were listed as cytomegalovirus-associated. In vitro, three CMV-associated chains proved specific for CMV antigens.

Germline CDR1 is MNHEY and CDR2 is SVGAGI. After removal of 10 bases from V and 4 bases from J, the junction contained 5 bases not matched to a gene. CDR3 size: 13 residues. Comments on this clone: Its antigen is not identified.

Method: immunoSEQ multiplex PCR; TCRdb's copy keeps in-frame clones and lacks some. The repertoire holds 80,000 to 90,000 clones, with 95% to 97% as singletons. This clonotype was obtained from a man aged 18 to 30 in good health and CMV-seronegative. Sequenced material: PBMCs. The J gene is TRBJ1-5, the V gene TRBV6-5; 9 positions match TRBD1. The CDR3 DNA follows: TGTGCCACGGGACAGGGAGGGAATCAGCCCCAGCATTTT. Protein sequence: CATGQGGNQPQHF.